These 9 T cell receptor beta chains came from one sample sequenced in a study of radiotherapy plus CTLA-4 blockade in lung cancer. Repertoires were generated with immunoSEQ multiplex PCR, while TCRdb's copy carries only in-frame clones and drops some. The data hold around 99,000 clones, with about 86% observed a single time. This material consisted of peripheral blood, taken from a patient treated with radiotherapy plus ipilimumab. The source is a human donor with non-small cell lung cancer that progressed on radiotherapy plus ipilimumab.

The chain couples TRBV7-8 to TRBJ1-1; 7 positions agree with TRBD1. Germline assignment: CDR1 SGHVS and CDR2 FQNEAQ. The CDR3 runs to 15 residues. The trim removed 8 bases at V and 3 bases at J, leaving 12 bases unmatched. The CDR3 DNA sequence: TGTGCCAGCGCCCCCCCGGGCAGGGGGGACACTGAAGCTTTCTTT. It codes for CASAPPGRGDTEAFF.

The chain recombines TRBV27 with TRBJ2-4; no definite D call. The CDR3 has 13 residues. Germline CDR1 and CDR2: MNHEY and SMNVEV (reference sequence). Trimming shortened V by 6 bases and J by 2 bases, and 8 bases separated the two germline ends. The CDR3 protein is CASSQSSKNIQYF. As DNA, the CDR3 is TGTGCCAGCAGCCAGTCTTCCAAAAACATTCAGTACTTC.

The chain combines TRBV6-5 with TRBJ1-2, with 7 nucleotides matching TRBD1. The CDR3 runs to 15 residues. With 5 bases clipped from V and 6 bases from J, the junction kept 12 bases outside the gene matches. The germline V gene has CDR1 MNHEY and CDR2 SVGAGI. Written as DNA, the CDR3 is TGTGCCAGCAGTCGACTTCTGGACAGGATACATGGCTACACCTTC. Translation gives CASSRLLDRIHGYTF.

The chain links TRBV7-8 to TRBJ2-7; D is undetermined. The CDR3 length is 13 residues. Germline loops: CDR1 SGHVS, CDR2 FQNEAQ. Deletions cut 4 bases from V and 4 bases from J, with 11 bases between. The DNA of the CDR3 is TGTGCCAGCAGCTCCCTTAGGAGATACGAGCAGTACTTC. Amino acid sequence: CASSSLRRYEQYF.

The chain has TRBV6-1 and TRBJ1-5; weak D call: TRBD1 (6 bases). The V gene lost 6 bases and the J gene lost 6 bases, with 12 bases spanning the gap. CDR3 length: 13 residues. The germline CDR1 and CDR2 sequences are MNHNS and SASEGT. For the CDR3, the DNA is TGTGCCAGCAGCCTGGACAGAATTCAGCCCCAGCATTTT. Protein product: CASSLDRIQPQHF.

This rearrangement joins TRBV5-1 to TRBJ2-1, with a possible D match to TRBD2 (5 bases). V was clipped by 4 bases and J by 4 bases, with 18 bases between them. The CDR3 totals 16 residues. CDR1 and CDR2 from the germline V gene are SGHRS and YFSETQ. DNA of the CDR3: TGCGCCAGCAGCCCGGACCTTAGCGTCTCTTACAATGAGCAGTTCTTC. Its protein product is CASSPDLSVSYNEQFF.

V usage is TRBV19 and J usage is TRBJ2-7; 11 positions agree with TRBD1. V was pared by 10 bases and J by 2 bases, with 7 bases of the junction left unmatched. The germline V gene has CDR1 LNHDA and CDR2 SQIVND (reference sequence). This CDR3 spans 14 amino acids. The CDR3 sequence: CATARGQGAYEQYF. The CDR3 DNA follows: TGTGCCACCGCGAGGGGACAGGGGGCCTACGAGCAGTACTTC.

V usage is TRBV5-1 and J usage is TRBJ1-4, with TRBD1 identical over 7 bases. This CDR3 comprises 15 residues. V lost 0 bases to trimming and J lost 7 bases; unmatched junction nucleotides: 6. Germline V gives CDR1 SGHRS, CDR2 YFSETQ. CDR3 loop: CASSLEGTVGEKLFF. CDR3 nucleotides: TGCGCCAGCAGCTTGGAAGGGACAGTAGGTGAAAAACTGTTTTTT.

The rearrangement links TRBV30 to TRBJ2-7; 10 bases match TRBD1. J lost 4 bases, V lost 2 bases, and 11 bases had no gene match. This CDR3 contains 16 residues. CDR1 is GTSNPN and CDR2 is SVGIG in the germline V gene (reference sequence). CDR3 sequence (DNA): TGTGCCTGGAGTCCGAGGACCCGGGACAGGGGATACGAGCAGTACTTC. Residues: CAWSPRTRDRGYEQYF.